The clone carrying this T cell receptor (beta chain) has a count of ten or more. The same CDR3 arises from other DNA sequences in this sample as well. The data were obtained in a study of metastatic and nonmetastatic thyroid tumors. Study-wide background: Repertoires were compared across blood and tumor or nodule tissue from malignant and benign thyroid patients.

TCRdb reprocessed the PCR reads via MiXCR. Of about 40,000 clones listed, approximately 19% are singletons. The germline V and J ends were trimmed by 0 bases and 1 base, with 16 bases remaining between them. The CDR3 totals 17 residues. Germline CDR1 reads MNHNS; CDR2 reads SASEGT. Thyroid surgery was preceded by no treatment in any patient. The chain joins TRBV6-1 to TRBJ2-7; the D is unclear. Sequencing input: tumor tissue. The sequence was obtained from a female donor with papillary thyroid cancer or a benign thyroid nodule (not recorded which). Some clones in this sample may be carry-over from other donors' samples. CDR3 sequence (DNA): TGTGCCAGCAGTGAAGCACGGTTAGCTACCTTGTCCTACGAGCAGTACTTC. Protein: CASSEARLATLSYEQYF.